These T cell receptor beta chains were read from a single sample in a study of blood T cell repertoires in COVID-19. The table came from immunoSEQ multiplex PCR; TCRdb's copy has only in-frame clones and leaves some out. This sample has about 60,000 clones, with about 91% found just once. Source material: peripheral blood. All receptors come from a man in his 60s with acute or convalescent COVID-19. Each CDR3 is given without its conserved first and last residue. Fields, in order: J gene, V gene, CDR3 protein.

j_call: TRBJ1-3; v_call: TRBV9; cdr3_aa: ASSQLGGPGNTIY
j_call: TRBJ1-1; v_call: TRBV15; cdr3_aa: ATSGDRGLNTEAF
j_call: TRBJ1-5; v_call: TRBV21-1; cdr3_aa: ASSLTRGNQPQH
j_call: TRBJ1-4; v_call: TRBV4-2; cdr3_aa: ASSQDFGWREKLF
j_call: TRBJ2-7; v_call: TRBV27; cdr3_aa: ASSSHGREYEQY
j_call: TRBJ2-5; v_call: TRBV14; cdr3_aa: ASSQEFRGSETQY
j_call: TRBJ2-1; v_call: TRBV5-1; cdr3_aa: ASSPARGGPDEQF
j_call: TRBJ1-5; v_call: TRBV30; cdr3_aa: AWAPVNQPQH
j_call: TRBJ1-1; v_call: TRBV5-1; cdr3_aa: ASRSSGRVWTEAF
j_call: TRBJ2-3; v_call: TRBV10-3; cdr3_aa: AISGFSGRAGDTQY
j_call: TRBJ2-2; v_call: TRBV27; cdr3_aa: ASSLSAGTGRTGELF
j_call: TRBJ2-3; v_call: TRBV7-9; cdr3_aa: ASIPSGGTQY
j_call: TRBJ1-4; v_call: TRBV28; cdr3_aa: ASSVSGVGRSNEKLF
j_call: TRBJ2-1; v_call: TRBV15; cdr3_aa: ATSEARGNEQF
j_call: TRBJ2-5; v_call: TRBV12-2; cdr3_aa: ASRPNTEIRQGGETQY
j_call: TRBJ2-1; v_call: TRBV7-3; cdr3_aa: ASSLGTTSYNEQF
j_call: TRBJ2-7; v_call: TRBV6-6; cdr3_aa: ASRLTGTTYEQY
j_call: TRBJ1-2; v_call: TRBV24-1; cdr3_aa: ATSEGVHYGYT
j_call: TRBJ2-1; v_call: TRBV15; cdr3_aa: ATRRGGTSQF
j_call: TRBJ2-7; v_call: TRBV5-1; cdr3_aa: ASSSGTHTYEQY
j_call: TRBJ1-2; v_call: TRBV30; cdr3_aa: AWTLERNYGYT
j_call: TRBJ2-2; v_call: TRBV5-4; cdr3_aa: ASSLGHDTGELF
j_call: TRBJ2-2; v_call: TRBV30; cdr3_aa: AWSGTSGRVTGELF